A single sample is the source of the 3 T cell receptor beta chains below, sequenced in a study of T-cell reconstitution after alpha-beta-depleted transplantation in children. Unique molecular identifiers tagged the TCRbeta library. TCRdb re-called the PCR reads with MiXCR, one entry per CDR3 protein. The sample contains some 600,000 distinct CDR3 sequences, 16% of which appear only once. The sequences come from PBMCs from the stem cell graft donor, collected from the stem cell graft. All receptors come from a human donor who donated a stem cell graft to a child with acute myeloid leukemia.

This clonotype came up many times. J is TRBJ1-4 and V is TRBV29-1; D is uncertain. Per the germline V gene, CDR1 is SQVTM and CDR2 is ANQGSEA. The CDR3 runs 14 residues. V lost 6 bases to trimming and J lost 8 bases, with 19 bases between them. The CDR3 reads CSVKTTVTREKLFF. CDR3 nucleotide sequence: TGCAGCGTAAAAACCACGGTCACGAGGGAAAAACTGTTTTTT.

This clonotype was picked up a small number of times. The V gene is TRBV4-3, the J gene TRBJ2-1; no firm D call. V lost 1 base, J lost 1 base, and 8 bases lay in between. Looked up from germline, CDR1 is LGHNA and CDR2 is YSLEER. The CDR3 totals 15 residues. The chain's CDR3 is CASSQGWASYNEQFF. As DNA, the CDR3 is TGCGCCAGCAGCCAAGGCTGGGCATCCTACAATGAGCAGTTCTTC.

This clonotype was detected ten times or more. This rearrangement joins TRBV15 to TRBJ2-1; 10 bases are a match to TRBD1. Looked up from germline, CDR1 is LNHNV and CDR2 is YYDKDF (reference sequence). The V segment lost 5 bases and the J segment 0 bases; nucleotides outside the gene matches: 10. This CDR3 comprises 18 residues. The CDR3 reads CATSGRDRGIGSYNEQFF. In DNA, the CDR3 is TGTGCCACCAGCGGCCGGGACAGGGGCATTGGCTCCTACAATGAGCAGTTCTTC.